The clone carrying this T cell receptor beta chain came up a few times. What it binds is unknown. This record belongs to a study of blood T cells in healthy people across ages. Study-level findings and limits: Naive T cell percentage by flow cytometry tracked strongly with beta diversity. The study found more naive CD4+ cells and higher diversity in long-lived than aged donors. Estimated diversity across one million T cells was deemed an underestimate.

A second PCR of 7 to 11 cycles used a sample-barcoded 5' primer and a J-beta primer mix. Using its own MiXCR run on the 5' RACE reads, TCRdb lists one record per CDR3 protein. The table includes hundreds of thousands of distinct CDR3 sequences, about 29% detected once. The germline gives CDR1 DFQATT, CDR2 SNEGSKA (reference sequence). V lost 0 bases and J lost 4, with 11 bases in between. This CDR3 comprises 14 residues. These data were also reused for a study on T cells of mothers and their children.

The chain joins TRBV20-1 to TRBJ2-3, with D perhaps matching TRBD2 (7 bases). Sequencing was carried out using blood. The sequence was collected from a boy between 2 and 10 years old in good health. DNA for the CDR3: TGCAGTGCTAGAGATCCGGGGGGCGCAGATACGCAGTATTTT. It translates to CSARDPGGADTQYF.